Listed below are T cell receptor beta chains from one sample, sequenced in a study of T cells after yellow fever vaccination. TCRdb ran MiXCR on the 5' RACE reads and lists one entry per CDR3 protein. The repertoire holds a few hundred thousand distinct CDR3 sequences, with about 8.7% as singletons. The material was PBMCs, obtained on the day of the first yellow fever vaccination. The receptors stem from a man between 18 and 29 years old who received the YFV17D yellow fever vaccine. Both conserved end residues are part of each CDR3. Each record gives: clone size, V gene, J gene, D gene, CDR3 DNA, CDR3 protein. A D gene is named only where the DNA matches it firmly. Clone sizes are given selectively: once, few, many, or a class where the clone is expanded.

few,TRBV12-3/TRBV12-4,TRBJ1-1,NA,TGTGCCAGCAGCCACAGAAACATGAACACTGAAGCTTTCTTT,CASSHRNMNTEAFF
few,TRBV7-2,TRBJ2-1,TRBD1,TGTGCCAGCAGTCTGTCTAGGGACAGGGGTTCGGATGAGCAGTTCTTC,CASSLSRDRGSDEQFF
NA,TRBV10-3,TRBJ1-1,NA,TGTGCCATCAAAGTGGACAGAGACACTGAAGCTTTCTTT,CAIKVDRDTEAFF
many,TRBV20-1,TRBJ2-1,NA,TGCAGTGCTAGAGTTATCTGGCGGATGAATGAGCAGTTCTTC,CSARVIWRMNEQFF
many,TRBV5-5,TRBJ2-5,NA,TGTGCCAGCAGCTTGGAAGCAGAGACCCAGTACTTC,CASSLEAETQYF
few,TRBV7-9,TRBJ2-3,NA,TGTGCCAGCAGCCCCCCCAAAAGCTGGCGAAACACAGATACGCAGTATTTT,CASSPPKSWRNTDTQYF
NA,TRBV7-9,TRBJ1-1,NA,TGTGCCAGCAGCTTAATGTACAGGGAGGAAGCTTTCTTT,CASSLMYREEAFF
NA,TRBV20-1,TRBJ2-2,TRBD1,TGCAGTGCTAGAGGTCCTAAGGGGACAGGGAACACCGGGGAGCTGTTTTTT,CSARGPKGTGNTGELFF
NA,TRBV7-2,TRBJ2-5,TRBD2,TGTGCCAGCAGCCCGAACCGACTAGCGGTGACCCAAGAGACCCAGTACTTC,CASSPNRLAVTQETQYF
many,TRBV7-2,TRBJ2-1,NA,TGTGCCAGCAGCTGGGGATACAATGAGCAGTTCTTC,CASSWGYNEQFF
few,TRBV29-1,TRBJ2-5,NA,TGCAGCGTTTTCACAGAGACCCAGTACTTC,CSVFTETQYF
many,TRBV20-1,TRBJ1-6,NA,TGCAGTGCTAGCCCCGGGTCCTATAATTCACCCCTCCACTTT,CSASPGSYNSPLHF
many,TRBV7-2,TRBJ1-5,NA,TGTGCCAGCAGCTTTTTTGGTCAGCCCCAGCATTTT,CASSFFGQPQHF
NA,TRBV7-9,TRBJ2-6,NA,TGTGCCAGCAGCATAGGGGGGGTCCTGACTTTC,CASSIGGVLTF
few,TRBV27,TRBJ2-5,NA,TGTGCCAGCAGTCGCTCCCGGGGTAGCGACGAGACCCAGTACTTC,CASSRSRGSDETQYF
few,TRBV7-2,TRBJ2-1,NA,TGTGCCAGCAGCCCCCAACTAGCCAATGAGCAGTTCTTC,CASSPQLANEQFF
NA,TRBV24-1,TRBJ2-2,NA,TGTGCCACCAGTGATTTGCGGGGTCGATCAGGGAACACCGGGGAGCTGTTTTTT,CATSDLRGRSGNTGELFF
NA,TRBV20-1,TRBJ2-1,NA,TGCAGTGCCCACCTGCGGACCTACAATGAGCAGTTCTTC,CSAHLRTYNEQFF
many,TRBV5-6,TRBJ2-2,NA,TGTGCCAGCAGCTTCCAACCCCCCGGGGAGCTGTTTTTT,CASSFQPPGELFF
NA,TRBV6-5,TRBJ1-1,NA,TGTGCCAGCAGTTACAAGAAATCTGATAACACTAAAGCTTTCTTT,CASSYKKSDNTKAFF
few,TRBV18,TRBJ1-5,NA,TGTGCCAGCTCACCAGAGCCCCCCACTCAGCCCCAGCATTTT,CASSPEPPTQPQHF
few,TRBV4-1,TRBJ1-2,NA,TGCGCCAGCAGCCAAGCTCGCCCGGGCTATGGCTACACCTTC,CASSQARPGYGYTF
few,TRBV4-1,TRBJ1-1,TRBD1,TGCGCCAGCAGCCAATGGGACAGAGCGAACACTGAAGCTTTCTTT,CASSQWDRANTEAFF
NA,TRBV28,TRBJ2-3,NA,TGTGCCAGCAGACCCCGCCCTCCAGATACGCAGTATTTT,CASRPRPPDTQYF
NA,TRBV30,TRBJ2-7,NA,TGTGCCTGGTCCTTAGGGCAGAGCTCCTACGAGCAGTACTTC,CAWSLGQSSYEQYF
many,TRBV9,TRBJ1-2,NA,TGTGCCAGCAGCGCTTCCGGGACCTCCGATAGCTACACCTTC,CASSASGTSDSYTF
NA,TRBV18,TRBJ2-4,NA,TGTGCCAGCTCGGCCTCGGGGGCTGGAGACATTCAGTACTTC,CASSASGAGDIQYF
NA,TRBV11-2,TRBJ2-1,TRBD2,TGTGCCAGCAGCGTCTCCGGGACTAGCGGGGGTTTTTACAATGAGCAGTTCTTC,CASSVSGTSGGFYNEQFF
many,TRBV21-1,TRBJ2-2,NA,TGTGCCAGCAGCAAAGAACAGGGAAACACCGGGGAGCTGTTTTTT,CASSKEQGNTGELFF
NA,TRBV20-1,TRBJ1-6,TRBD1,TGCAGTGCTAGAGCTGGGACAGGGAATAATTCACCCCTCCACTTT,CSARAGTGNNSPLHF